Below, 27 T cell receptor beta chains from the same sample are listed, as sequenced in a study of T cell changes during pregnancy in multiple sclerosis. Clones were sequenced by immunoSEQ multiplex PCR, and TCRdb holds only the in-frame ones, with some missing. The table has more than 65,000 clones, 70% to 90% seen once. Sequenced material: peripheral blood, taken before pregnancy. These receptors were obtained from a female donor with multiple sclerosis, enrolled in a pregnancy study.

The rearrangement joins TRBV27 to TRBJ1-2, with TRBD1 matching over 9 bases. CDR1 MNHEY and CDR2 SMNVEV come from the germline V gene (reference sequence). CDR3 size: 21 residues. V dropped 7 bases and J dropped 4; count of bases not matched to a gene: 28. CDR3 residues: CASTSQPRQGVFLRMVYGYTF. CDR3 nucleotide sequence: TGTGCCAGCACCTCTCAGCCGCGACAGGGGGTGTTTTTAAGGATGGTCTATGGCTACACCTTC.

The sample holds a few counts of this clone. The chain has TRBV18 and TRBJ2-1, with 7 positions matching TRBD2. The length of the CDR3 is 14 residues. Germline assignment: CDR1 KGHSH and CDR2 LQKENI. V lost 7 bases and J lost 6; bases outside the gene matches: 9. Here the CDR3 DNA reads TGTGCCAGCTTCCCTCTGGGGGGGAGCAATGAGCAGTTCTTC. It is translated as CASFPLGGSNEQFF. The entire variable domain, with the rest obtained from reference TRBV18 and TRBJ2-1, is as follows: NAGVMQNPRHLVRRRGQEARLRCSPMKGHSHVYWYRQLPEEGLKFMVYLQKENIIDESGMPKERFSAEFPKEGPSILRIQQVVRGDSAAYFCASFPLGGSNEQFFGPGTRLTVL.

The chain uses TRBV6-5 and TRBJ1-2; the D gene is possibly TRBD1 (6 bases). CDR3 length equals 16 residues. V lost 2 bases and J lost 0, with 13 bases in between. Germline values: CDR1 MNHEY, CDR2 SVGAGI. The chain's CDR3 is CASSYGAGAANYGYTF. As DNA, the CDR3 is TGTGCCAGCAGTTACGGGGCAGGGGCTGCTAACTATGGCTACACCTTC.

The gene calls are TRBV7-9 and TRBJ1-5; D uncertain. Germline V CDR1 and CDR2: SEHNR, FQNEAQ (reference sequence). V lost 5 bases to trimming and J lost 3 bases, with 8 bases between them. This CDR3 is 13 amino acids long. The CDR3 reads CASSTEFNQPQHF. CDR3 DNA: TGTGCCAGCAGCACCGAGTTCAATCAGCCCCAGCATTTT.

This chain connects TRBV6-6 to TRBJ1-2; 11 bases match TRBD1. Germline assignment: CDR1 MNHNY and CDR2 SVGAGI (reference sequence). CDR3 length equals 15 residues. V dropped 1 base and J dropped 4; count of bases not matched to a gene: 2. As DNA, the CDR3 is TGTGCCAGCAGTTACTTGGGACAGGGGGGCTATGGCTACACCTTC. As protein: CASSYLGQGGYGYTF.

This sequence joins TRBV27 and TRBJ2-7; no clear D gene. This CDR3 has 12 amino acids. CDR1 MNHEY and CDR2 SMNVEV come from the germline V gene (reference sequence). V lost 6 bases, J lost 5 bases, and 11 bases lay in between. In DNA, the CDR3 is TGTGCCAGCAGGCCCTCTAGACACGAGCAGTACTTC. Translating it yields CASRPSRHEQYF.

This chain uses TRBV18 with TRBJ1-4, with TRBD1 identical over 7 bases. CDR1 KGHSH and CDR2 LQKENI come from the germline V gene. After removal of 3 bases from V and 6 bases from J, the junction contained 10 bases not matched to a gene. The CDR3 is 16 residues long. The CDR3 loop is CASSPLKGAEYEKLFF. DNA of the CDR3: TGTGCCAGCTCACCCCTGAAGGGGGCCGAATATGAAAAACTGTTTTTT.

The sample holds one count of this clone. This chain uses TRBV7-2 with TRBJ2-3, with 7 bases identical to TRBD2. The CDR3 has 17 amino acids. Germline V lookup: CDR1 SGHTA, CDR2 FQGNSA. J was trimmed by 2 bases and V by 5 bases; bases with no gene match: 13. The DNA of the CDR3 is TGTGCCAGCAGCCTTCAGCGGGACTCAAGGGACACAGATACGCAGTATTTT. Amino acids: CASSLQRDSRDTDTQYF.

Here the CDR3 DNA reads TGTGCCAGCTCTAGCGGGGAGATGACGAATGAGCAGTTCTTC. This translates into CASSSGEMTNEQFF. The rearrangement joins TRBV2 to TRBJ2-1, with 9 nucleotides matching TRBD2. After removal of 8 bases from V and 7 bases from J, the junction contained 9 bases not matched to a gene. The CDR3 has 14 amino acids. Germline V gives CDR1 SNHLY, CDR2 FYNNEI. The full variable domain, completed using reference TRBV2 and TRBJ2-1, is EPEVTQTPSHQVTQMGQEVILRCVPISNHLYFYWYRQILGQKVEFLVSFYNNEISEKSEIFDDQFSVERPDGSNFTLKIRSTKLEDSAMYFCASSSGEMTNEQFFGPGTRLTVL.

The DNA of the CDR3 is TGCGCCAGCAGCCTCGTTGTTTCGGGACAGGGGGTGGACGGGGAGCTGTTTTTT. Residues: CASSLVVSGQGVDGELFF. The V gene is TRBV4-3, the J gene TRBJ2-2, with TRBD1 matching 11 bases. In germline, CDR1 is LGHNA, CDR2 YSLEER. The junction had 14 bases not matched to a gene; V was cut back by 4 bases and J by 7 bases. The CDR3 sequence is 18 residues long.

Here the CDR3 DNA reads TGTGCCAGCAGCGTAGCTGGCAGGGAGGGCACAGATACGCAGTATTTT. It specifies CASSVAGREGTDTQYF. V is TRBV9 and J is TRBJ2-3; weak D call: TRBD2 (6 bases). Germline V gene data show CDR1 as SGDLS and CDR2 as YYNGEE. Trimming cost V 0 bases and J 1 base, with 12 bases left between them. The CDR3 extends over 16 amino acids. The entire variable domain, with the rest obtained from reference TRBV9 and TRBJ2-3, is as follows: DSGVTQTPKHLITATGQRVTLRCSPRSGDLSVYWYQQSLDQGLQFLIQYYNGEERAKGNILERFSAQQFPDLHSELNLSSLELGDSALYFCASSVAGREGTDTQYFGPGTRLTVL.

This clone was observed once. The CDR3 DNA sequence: TGTGCCAGCTCCCCTAGACAGGGAGAAGAGACCCAGTACTTC. Its translation is CASSPRQGEETQYF. The chain joins TRBV18 to TRBJ2-5; TRBD1 aligns across 7 bases. The CDR3 totals 14 residues. The V and J ends lost 6 bases and 3 bases, in that order; junction bases with no gene match: 7. Germline V CDR1 and CDR2: KGHSH, LQKENI. The full variable domain, with the rest looked up from reference TRBV18 and TRBJ2-5, is NAGVMQNPRHLVRRRGQEARLRCSPMKGHSHVYWYRQLPEEGLKFMVYLQKENIIDESGMPKERFSAEFPKEGPSILRIQQVVRGDSAAYFCASSPRQGEETQYFGPGTRLLVL.

This clone appeared a single time. The rearrangement uses TRBV6-1 and TRBJ2-2; D might be TRBD1 (6 bases). The CDR3 runs 15 residues. V gave up 5 bases and J gave up 4 bases, with 14 bases separating them. Germline V CDR1 and CDR2: MNHNS, SASEGT. The CDR3 DNA reads as TGTGCCAGCAGTCTCACAGGGCTCGCCACCGGGGAGCTGTTTTTT. It encodes CASSLTGLATGELFF.

The CDR3 DNA sequence: TGTGCCAGCAGCTTGGGACAGGGGCCTAGCACAGATACGCAGTATTTT. Amino acids: CASSLGQGPSTDTQYF. J is TRBJ2-3 and V is TRBV5-4; 8 bases are shared with TRBD1. Germline assignment: CDR1 SGHNT and CDR2 YYREEE (reference sequence). J lost 0 bases, V lost 0 bases, and 3 bases had no gene match. This CDR3 has 16 amino acids.

This chain joins TRBV10-3 and TRBJ1-2; 9 nucleotides match TRBD1. The V gene's germline CDR1 is ENHRY and CDR2 SYGVKD. V shed 7 bases, J shed 5 bases, and the junction held 5 bases outside the gene matches. The CDR3 contains 13 residues. The CDR3 reads CAIKGQGMYGYTF. In DNA form, the CDR3 reads TGTGCCATCAAAGGACAGGGGATGTATGGCTACACCTTC.

V usage is TRBV11-2 and J usage is TRBJ1-5, with D hard to call. The CDR3 sequence is 14 residues long. Trimming removed 2 bases at V and 3 bases at J, with 8 bases between. Germline-derived CDR1 and CDR2 are SGHAT and FQNNGV. The CDR3 region is CASSLRGNNQPQHF. The CDR3, as DNA: TGTGCCAGCAGCTTAAGAGGAAACAATCAGCCCCAGCATTTT.

The CDR3 loop reads CASSLDPKHEQYF. CDR3 coding DNA: TGCGCCAGCAGCTTGGACCCCAAGCACGAGCAGTACTTC. The chain has TRBV5-1 and TRBJ2-7; no reliable D call. Germline assignment: CDR1 SGHRS and CDR2 YFSETQ. CDR3 length: 13 residues. Trimming pared 0 bases from V and 5 bases from J, leaving 9 bases between.

The chain carries TRBV7-9 and TRBJ2-3; 9 nucleotides line up with TRBD2. The CDR3 runs 16 residues. CDR1 SEHNR and CDR2 FQNEAQ come from the germline V gene (reference sequence). The J segment lost 0 bases and the V segment lost 6 bases, leaving 7 bases of the junction unmatched. The DNA for the CDR3 is TGTGCCAGCAGTTTTCGACTAGCGGATAGCACAGATACGCAGTATTTT. Translation: CASSFRLADSTDTQYF.

CDR3 bases: TGTGCCAGTAGTCCCCGTCGGACTAGCGCCGGTAGTGATGCCAAAAACATTCAGTACTTC. It codes for CASSPRRTSAGSDAKNIQYF. The rearrangement uses TRBV19 and TRBJ2-4; 9 nucleotides line up with TRBD2. The CDR3 is made up of 20 amino acids. Germline-derived CDR1 and CDR2 are LNHDA and SQIVND (reference sequence). V gave up 5 bases and J gave up 1 base; unmatched junction bases: 18.

V gene TRBV25-1 combines with J gene TRBJ2-5; 7 nucleotides align to TRBD2. The CDR3 consists of 15 residues. Germline trimming cut 3 bases from V and 5 bases from J; bases unmatched to any gene: 9. CDR1 is MGHDK and CDR2 is SYGVNS in the germline V gene. This CDR3 is CASSDRSLAAETQYF. The CDR3 nucleotides are TGTGCCAGCAGTGATCGTAGCCTAGCGGCGGAGACCCAGTACTTC.

The rearrangement links TRBV2 to TRBJ1-6; D is possibly TRBD1 (6 bases). Germline CDR1 SNHLY, CDR2 FYNNEI. Trimming removed 6 bases at V and 9 bases at J, with 12 bases between. CDR3 length: 13 amino acids. Here the CDR3 DNA reads TGTGCCAGCAGAGACAGGAGCGCTTCACCCCTCCACTTT. Its protein product is CASRDRSASPLHF.

The chain has TRBV29-1 and TRBJ1-1, with 7 bases aligning to TRBD1. CDR1 is SQVTM, CDR2 ANQGSEA, per germline. The V gene end was trimmed by 2 bases and the J gene end by 5 bases; junction bases not matched to a gene: 11. The CDR3 loop spans 15 amino acids. The CDR3 nucleotides read TGCAGCGTTGAAAGGGCCCCAGGGGGTGGAACTGAAGCTTTCTTT. Protein sequence: CSVERAPGGGTEAFF.

This chain connects TRBV7-9 to TRBJ1-2; the D is unclear. In germline, CDR1 is SEHNR, CDR2 FQNEAQ (reference sequence). V was cut by 3 bases and J by 9 bases, with 14 bases left in between. The CDR3 totals 13 residues. The CDR3, as DNA: TGTGCCAGCAGCTTGACGACCCAGCGTCGCTACACCTTC. Translating it yields CASSLTTQRRYTF.

The CDR3 DNA reads as TGTGCCAGTAGCTTTGACAGGGGGCTCACTGAAGCTTTCTTT. It codes for CASSFDRGLTEAFF. This rearrangement joins TRBV19 to TRBJ1-1; TRBD1 agrees at 10 bases. The CDR3 totals 14 residues. V lost 6 bases to trimming and J lost 4 bases; unmatched junction nucleotides: 5. Germline assignment: CDR1 LNHDA and CDR2 SQIVND (reference sequence).

The rearrangement uses TRBV5-8 and TRBJ1-2; TRBD1 matches at 8 bases. Germline CDR1 SGHTS, CDR2 YDEGEE. CDR3 size: 15 residues. V gave up 0 bases and J gave up 5 bases; unmatched junction bases: 6. The CDR3: CASSLAAGGAYGYTF. DNA of the CDR3: TGTGCCAGCAGCTTGGCCGCAGGGGGCGCATATGGCTACACCTTC.

This clone counts as medium-sized. The chain combines TRBV30 with TRBJ2-7; 12 positions match TRBD2. Germline V gives CDR1 GTSNPN, CDR2 SVGIG (reference sequence). The CDR3 is 12 amino acids. V lost 8 bases to trimming and J lost 4 bases; unmatched junction nucleotides: 3. CDR3 nucleotides: TGTGCCGGGGGACTAGCGGGTTACGAGCAGTACTTC. This codes for CAGGLAGYEQYF. The complete variable domain, with remaining parts taken from reference TRBV30 and TRBJ2-7, reads SQTIHQWPATLVQPVGSPLSLECTVEGTSNPNLYWYRQAAGRGLQLLFYSVGIGQISSEVPQNLSASRPQDRQFILSSKKLLLSDSGFYLCAGGLAGYEQYFGPGTRLTVT.

The gene calls are TRBV7-2 and TRBJ1-2, with 9 bases matching TRBD1. V was clipped by 4 bases and J by 8 bases; unmatched bases: 11. CDR3 length equals 15 residues. Germline V lookup: CDR1 SGHTA, CDR2 FQGNSA. DNA for the CDR3: TGTGCCAGCAGCTCGTGGGACAGGGAGGAGAGCGGCTACACCTTC. Residues: CASSSWDREESGYTF.